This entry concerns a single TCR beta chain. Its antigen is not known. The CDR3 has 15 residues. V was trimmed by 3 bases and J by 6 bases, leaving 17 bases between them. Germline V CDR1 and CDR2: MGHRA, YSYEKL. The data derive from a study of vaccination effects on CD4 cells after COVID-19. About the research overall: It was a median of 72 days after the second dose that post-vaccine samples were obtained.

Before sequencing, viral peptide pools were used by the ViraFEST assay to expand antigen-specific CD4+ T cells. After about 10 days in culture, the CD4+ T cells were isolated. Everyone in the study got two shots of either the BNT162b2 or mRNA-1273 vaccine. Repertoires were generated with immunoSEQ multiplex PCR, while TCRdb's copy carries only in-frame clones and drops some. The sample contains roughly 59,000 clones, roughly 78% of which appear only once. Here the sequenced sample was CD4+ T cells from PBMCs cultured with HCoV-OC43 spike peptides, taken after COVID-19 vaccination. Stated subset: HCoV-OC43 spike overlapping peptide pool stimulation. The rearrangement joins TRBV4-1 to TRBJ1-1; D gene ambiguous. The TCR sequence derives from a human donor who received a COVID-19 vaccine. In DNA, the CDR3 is TGCGCCAGCAGCCAGGTGGGGAGGCAGAGCCCTGAAGCTTTCTTT. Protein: CASSQVGRQSPEAFF.